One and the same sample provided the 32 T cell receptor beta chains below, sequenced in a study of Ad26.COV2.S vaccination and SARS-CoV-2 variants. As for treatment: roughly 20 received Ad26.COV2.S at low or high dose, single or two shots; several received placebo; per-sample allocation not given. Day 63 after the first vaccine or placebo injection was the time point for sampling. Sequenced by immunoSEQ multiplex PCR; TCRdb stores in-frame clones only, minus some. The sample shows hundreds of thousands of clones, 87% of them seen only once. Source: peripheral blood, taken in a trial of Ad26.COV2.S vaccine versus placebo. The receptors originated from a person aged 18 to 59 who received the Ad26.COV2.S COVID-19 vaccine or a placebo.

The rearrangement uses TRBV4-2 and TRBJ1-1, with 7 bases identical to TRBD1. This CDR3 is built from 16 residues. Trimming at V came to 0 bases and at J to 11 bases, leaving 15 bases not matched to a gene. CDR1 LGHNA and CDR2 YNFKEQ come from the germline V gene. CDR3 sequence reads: CASSQDATGPFLRAFF. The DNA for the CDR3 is TGTGCCAGCAGCCAAGATGCGACAGGGCCATTTTTGAGGGCTTTCTTT.

In DNA form, the CDR3 reads TGTGCCTGGAGTGCGGGACAGCCTAATCAGCCCCAGCATTTT. Translated, it gives CAWSAGQPNQPQHF. The V and J genes are TRBV30 and TRBJ1-5; 7 bases match TRBD1. This CDR3 spans 14 amino acids. Trimming took 1 base from V and 4 from J; bases not matched to a gene: 4. Germline V lookup: CDR1 GTSNPN, CDR2 SVGIG (reference sequence).

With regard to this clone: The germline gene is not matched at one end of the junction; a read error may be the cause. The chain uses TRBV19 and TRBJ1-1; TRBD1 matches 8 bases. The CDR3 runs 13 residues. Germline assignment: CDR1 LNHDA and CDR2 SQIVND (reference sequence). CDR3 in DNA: TGTGCCAGTAGTATAGGAGCCAAGAGGCAGGGGGCTTTT. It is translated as CASSIGAKRQGAF.

The CDR3 bases are TGTGCCAGCAGTTTAGGCGTAAATAACTATGGCTACACCTTC. Its translation: CASSLGVNNYGYTF. The chain recombines TRBV6-6 with TRBJ1-2; D gene ambiguous. CDR3 length equals 14 residues. CDR1 and CDR2 (germline): MNHNY, SVGAGI (reference sequence). V lost 4 bases and J 1 base, leaving 10 bases between the germline ends.

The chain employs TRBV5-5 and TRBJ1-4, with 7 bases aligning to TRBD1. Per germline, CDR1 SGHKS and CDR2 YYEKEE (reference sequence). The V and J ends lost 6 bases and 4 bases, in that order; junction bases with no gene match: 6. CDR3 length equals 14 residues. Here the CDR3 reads CASNTDRFNEKLFF. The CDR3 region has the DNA TGTGCCAGCAATACGGACAGGTTTAATGAAAAACTGTTTTTT.

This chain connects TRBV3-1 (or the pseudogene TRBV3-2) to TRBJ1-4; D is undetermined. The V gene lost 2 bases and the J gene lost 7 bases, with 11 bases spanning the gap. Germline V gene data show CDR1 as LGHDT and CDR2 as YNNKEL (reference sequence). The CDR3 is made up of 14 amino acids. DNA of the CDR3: TGTGCCAGCAGCCAACAGGAAATCAGTGAAAAACTGTTTTTT. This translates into CASSQQEISEKLFF.

CDR3 amino acids: CASSQGQDQPQHF. CDR3 nucleotide sequence: TGTGCCAGCTCGCAGGGGCAAGACCAGCCCCAGCATTTT. This chain joins TRBV10-3 and TRBJ1-5, with a possible D match to TRBD1 (6 bases). The CDR3 covers 13 residues. Germline-derived CDR1 and CDR2 are ENHRY and SYGVKD. The V end lost 10 bases, the J end lost 7 bases, and 17 bases lay between the germline ends.

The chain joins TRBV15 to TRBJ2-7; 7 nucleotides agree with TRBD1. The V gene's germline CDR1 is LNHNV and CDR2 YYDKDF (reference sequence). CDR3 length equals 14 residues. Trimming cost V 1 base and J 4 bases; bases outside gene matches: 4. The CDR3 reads CATSRGDSGYEQYF. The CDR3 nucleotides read TGTGCCACCAGCAGAGGGGACAGTGGTTACGAGCAGTACTTC.

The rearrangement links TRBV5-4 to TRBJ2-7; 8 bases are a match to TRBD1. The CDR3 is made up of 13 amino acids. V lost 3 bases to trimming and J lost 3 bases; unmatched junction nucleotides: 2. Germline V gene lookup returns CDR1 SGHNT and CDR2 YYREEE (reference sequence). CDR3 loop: CASSYGQGYEQYF. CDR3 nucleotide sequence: TGTGCCAGCAGCTACGGACAGGGCTACGAGCAGTACTTC.

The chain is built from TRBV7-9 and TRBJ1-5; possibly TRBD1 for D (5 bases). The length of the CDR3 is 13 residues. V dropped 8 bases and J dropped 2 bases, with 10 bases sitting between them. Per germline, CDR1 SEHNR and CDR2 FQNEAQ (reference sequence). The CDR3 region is CASRQSGNQPQHF. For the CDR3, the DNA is TGTGCCAGCCGACAGAGTGGCAATCAGCCCCAGCATTTT.

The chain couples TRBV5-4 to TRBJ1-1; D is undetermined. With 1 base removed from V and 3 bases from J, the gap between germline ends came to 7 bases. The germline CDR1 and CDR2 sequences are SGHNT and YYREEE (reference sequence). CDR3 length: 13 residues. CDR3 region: CASSLIRDTEAFF. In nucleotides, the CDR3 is TGTGCCAGCAGCTTGATTAGGGACACTGAAGCTTTCTTT.

CDR3 sequence reads: CASSSWTRGFGNEKLFF. The CDR3 nucleotides are TGCGCCAGCAGCTCGTGGACAAGGGGGTTTGGTAATGAAAAACTGTTTTTT. The rearrangement links TRBV5-1 to TRBJ1-4, with D possibly being TRBD1 (6 bases). CDR1 is SGHRS and CDR2 is YFSETQ in the germline V gene. The CDR3 loop spans 17 amino acids. Trimming left V 3 bases short and J 4 bases short, with 19 bases between.

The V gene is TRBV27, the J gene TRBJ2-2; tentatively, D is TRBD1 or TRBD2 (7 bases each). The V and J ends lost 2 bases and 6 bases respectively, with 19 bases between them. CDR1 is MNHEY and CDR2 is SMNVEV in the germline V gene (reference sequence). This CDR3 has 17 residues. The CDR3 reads CASSLVRQGGGPGELFF. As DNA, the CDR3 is TGTGCCAGCAGTTTAGTCAGACAGGGAGGGGGGCCCGGGGAGCTGTTTTTT.

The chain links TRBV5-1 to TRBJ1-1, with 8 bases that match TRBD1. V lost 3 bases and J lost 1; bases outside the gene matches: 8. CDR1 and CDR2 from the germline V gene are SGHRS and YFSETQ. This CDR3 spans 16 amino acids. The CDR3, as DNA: TGCGCCAGCAGCTCCGGGACAGGTTTTCCGAACACTGAAGCTTTCTTT. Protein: CASSSGTGFPNTEAFF. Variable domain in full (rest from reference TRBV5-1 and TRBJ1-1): KAGVTQTPRYLIKTRGQQVTLSCSPISGHRSVSWYQQTPGQGLQFLFEYFSETQRNKGNFPGRFSGRQFSNSRSEMNVSTLELGDSALYLCASSSGTGFPNTEAFFGQGTRLTVV.

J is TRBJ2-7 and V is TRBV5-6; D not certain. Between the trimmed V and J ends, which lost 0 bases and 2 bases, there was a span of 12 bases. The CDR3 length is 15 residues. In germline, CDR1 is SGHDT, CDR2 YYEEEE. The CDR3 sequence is CASSLGRSPPYEQYF. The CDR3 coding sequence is TGTGCCAGCAGCTTGGGTCGGAGTCCCCCCTACGAGCAGTACTTC.

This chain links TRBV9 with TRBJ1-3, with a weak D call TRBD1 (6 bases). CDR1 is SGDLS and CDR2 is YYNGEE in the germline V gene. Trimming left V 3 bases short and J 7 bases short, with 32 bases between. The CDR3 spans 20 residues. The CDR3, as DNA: TGTGCCAGCAGCGGAAACCTGACAGGACCCCACTCTGGTTCGGAGAACACCATATATTTT. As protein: CASSGNLTGPHSGSENTIYF.

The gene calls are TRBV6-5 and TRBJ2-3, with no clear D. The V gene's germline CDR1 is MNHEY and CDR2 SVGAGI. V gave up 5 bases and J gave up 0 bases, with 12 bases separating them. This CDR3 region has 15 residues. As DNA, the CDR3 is TGTGCCAGCAGTCCTTTTACAACTAGCACAGATACGCAGTATTTT. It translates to CASSPFTTSTDTQYF.

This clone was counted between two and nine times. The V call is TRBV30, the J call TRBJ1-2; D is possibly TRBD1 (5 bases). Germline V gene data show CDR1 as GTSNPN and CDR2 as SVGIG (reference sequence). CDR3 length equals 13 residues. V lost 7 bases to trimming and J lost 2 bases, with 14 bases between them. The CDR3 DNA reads TGTGCCTACCACCGAGGGACGAACTATGGCTACACCTTC. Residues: CAYHRGTNYGYTF.

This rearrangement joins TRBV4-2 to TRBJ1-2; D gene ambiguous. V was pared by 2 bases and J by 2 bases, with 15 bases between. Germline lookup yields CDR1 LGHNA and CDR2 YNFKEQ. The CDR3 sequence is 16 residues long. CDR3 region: CASSQLWKEKNYGYTF. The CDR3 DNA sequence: TGTGCCAGCAGCCAACTATGGAAGGAGAAGAACTATGGCTACACCTTC.

The CDR3 here is CASSLAGTGTSGNTIYF. The CDR3, as DNA: TGTGCCAGCAGCTTGGCCGGGACAGGGACCTCTGGAAACACCATATATTTT. This chain connects TRBV5-5 to TRBJ1-3, with 9 bases fitting TRBD1. Germline assignment: CDR1 SGHKS and CDR2 YYEKEE (reference sequence). V was pared by 0 bases and J by 0 bases, with 4 bases of the junction left unmatched. CDR3 length equals 17 residues.

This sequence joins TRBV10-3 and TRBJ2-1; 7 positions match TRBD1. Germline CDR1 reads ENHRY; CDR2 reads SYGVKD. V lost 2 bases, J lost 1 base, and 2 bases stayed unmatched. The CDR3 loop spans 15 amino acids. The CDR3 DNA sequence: TGTGCCATCAGTGAGCCGACAGGGTCCTACAATGAGCAGTTCTTC. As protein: CAISEPTGSYNEQFF.

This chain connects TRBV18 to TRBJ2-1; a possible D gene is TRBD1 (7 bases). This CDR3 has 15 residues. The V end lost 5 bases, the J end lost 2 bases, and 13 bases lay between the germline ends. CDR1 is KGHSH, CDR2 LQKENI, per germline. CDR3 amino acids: CASSGGTATYNEQFF. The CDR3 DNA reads TGTGCCAGCTCAGGCGGGACAGCCACCTACAATGAGCAGTTCTTC.

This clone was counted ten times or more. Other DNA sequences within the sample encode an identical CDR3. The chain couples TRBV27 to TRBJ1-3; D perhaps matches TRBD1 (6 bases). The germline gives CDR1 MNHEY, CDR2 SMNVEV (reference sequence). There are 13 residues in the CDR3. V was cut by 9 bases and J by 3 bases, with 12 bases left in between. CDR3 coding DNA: TGTGCCAGTACCACAGGGTTTGGAAACACCATATATTTT. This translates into CASTTGFGNTIYF.

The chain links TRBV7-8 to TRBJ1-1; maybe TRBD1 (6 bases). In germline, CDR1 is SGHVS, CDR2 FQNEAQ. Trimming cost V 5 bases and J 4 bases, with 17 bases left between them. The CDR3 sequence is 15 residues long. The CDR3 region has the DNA TGTGCCAGCAGCGGAGGACAGTGGAGGACCACTGAAGCTTTCTTT. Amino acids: CASSGGQWRTTEAFF.

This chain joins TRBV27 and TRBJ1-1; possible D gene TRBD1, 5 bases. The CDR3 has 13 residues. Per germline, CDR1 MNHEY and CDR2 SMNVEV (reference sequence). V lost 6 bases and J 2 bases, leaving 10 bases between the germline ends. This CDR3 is CASRLGANTEAFF. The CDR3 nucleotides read TGTGCCAGCAGGCTCGGGGCTAACACTGAAGCTTTCTTT.

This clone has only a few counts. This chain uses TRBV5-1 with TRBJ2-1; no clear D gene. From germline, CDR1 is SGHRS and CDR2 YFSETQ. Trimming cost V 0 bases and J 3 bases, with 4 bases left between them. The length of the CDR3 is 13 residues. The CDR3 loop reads CASSLGDYNEQFF. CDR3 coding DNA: TGCGCCAGCAGCTTGGGGGACTACAATGAGCAGTTCTTC.

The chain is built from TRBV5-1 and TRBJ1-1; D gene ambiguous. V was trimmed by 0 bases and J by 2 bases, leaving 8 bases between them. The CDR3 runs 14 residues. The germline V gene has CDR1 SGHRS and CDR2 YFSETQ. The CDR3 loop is CASSLDGINTEAFF. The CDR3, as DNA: TGCGCCAGCAGCTTGGATGGGATCAACACTGAAGCTTTCTTT. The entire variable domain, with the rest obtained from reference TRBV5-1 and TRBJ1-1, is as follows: KAGVTQTPRYLIKTRGQQVTLSCSPISGHRSVSWYQQTPGQGLQFLFEYFSETQRNKGNFPGRFSGRQFSNSRSEMNVSTLELGDSALYLCASSLDGINTEAFFGQGTRLTVV.

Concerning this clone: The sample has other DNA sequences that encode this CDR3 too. The CDR3 DNA reads TGTGCCAGCAGTCTTGACAGTTCCTACGAGCAGTACTTC. It specifies CASSLDSSYEQYF. This rearrangement joins TRBV19 to TRBJ2-7, with a weak D call TRBD1 (5 bases). This CDR3 contains 13 residues. Trimming cost V 9 bases and J 1 base, with 13 bases left between them. The germline V gene encodes CDR1 LNHDA and CDR2 SQIVND (reference sequence). Using reference TRBV19 and TRBJ2-7 for the parts outside the CDR3, the full variable domain is DGGITQSPKYLFRKEGQNVTLSCEQNLNHDAMYWYRQDPGQGLRLIYYSQIVNDFQKGDIAEGYSVSREKKESFPLTVTSAQKNPTAFYLCASSLDSSYEQYFGPGTRLTVT.

This CDR3 is CATSRGGTTEAFF. The CDR3 DNA is TGTGCCACCAGCAGAGGAGGGACAACTGAAGCTTTCTTT. V is TRBV15 and J is TRBJ1-1; D might be TRBD1 (6 bases). Germline V gene data show CDR1 as LNHNV and CDR2 as YYDKDF (reference sequence). This CDR3 is built from 13 residues. Trimming took off 1 base at V and 5 bases at J, with 8 bases between the two ends.

CDR3 protein: CASSLGGSTQLYEQYF. CDR3 nucleotide sequence: TGTGCCAGCAGTTTAGGGGGAAGTACTCAACTCTACGAGCAGTACTTC. V is TRBV27 and J is TRBJ2-7; either TRBD1 or TRBD2 may supply D (5 bases each). The germline V gene has CDR1 MNHEY and CDR2 SMNVEV (reference sequence). V shed 2 bases and J shed 3 bases, with 17 bases lying between them. There are 16 residues in the CDR3.

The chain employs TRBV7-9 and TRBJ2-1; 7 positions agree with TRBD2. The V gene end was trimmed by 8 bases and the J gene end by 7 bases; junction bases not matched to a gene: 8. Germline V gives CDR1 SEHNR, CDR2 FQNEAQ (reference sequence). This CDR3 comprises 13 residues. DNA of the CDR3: TGTGCCAGCTGGGAGGGCCAGGGTAATGAGCAGTTCTTC. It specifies CASWEGQGNEQFF.

This CDR3 is CASSLGPEEKLFF. CDR3 coding DNA: TGTGCCAGCAGCTTGGGGCCCGAGGAAAAACTGTTTTTT. The chain couples TRBV5-8 to TRBJ1-4; D ambiguous. Trimming took 0 bases from V and 8 from J, leaving 8 bases between them. CDR1 SGHTS and CDR2 YDEGEE come from the germline V gene. This CDR3 region has 13 residues.